These 13 T cell receptor beta chains were all obtained from the same sample, sequenced in a study of metastatic and nonmetastatic thyroid tumors. Before thyroid surgery, none of the patients had received any treatment. TCRdb re-called the PCR reads with MiXCR. The data contain about 20,000 clones, 24% of them singletons. Source material: tumor tissue. These receptor sequences come from a female donor with papillary thyroid cancer or a benign thyroid nodule (not recorded which). Some clones in this sample may be carry-over from other donors' samples.

This rearrangement joins TRBV29-1 to TRBJ1-1; 7 positions agree with TRBD1. Per germline, CDR1 SQVTM and CDR2 ANQGSEA. The ends lost 7 bases at V and 11 bases at J; junction bases unmatched: 10. The CDR3 sequence is 11 residues long. The CDR3 nucleotides read TGCAGCGCGTTAACAGGGGCATCGGCTTTCTTT. Translation gives CSALTGASAFF. Combining the CDR3 with reference TRBV29-1 and TRBJ1-1 gives the whole variable domain SAVISQKPSRDICQRGTSLTIQCQVDSQVTMMFWYRQQPGQSLTLIATANQGSEATYESGFVIDKFPISRPNLTFSTLTVSNMSPEDSSIYLCSALTGASAFFGQGTRLTVV.

This clone was counted ten times or more. The chain is built from TRBV2 and TRBJ1-1; D possibly corresponds to TRBD1 (5 bases). Germline V gene data show CDR1 as SNHLY and CDR2 as FYNNEI. The CDR3 loop spans 14 amino acids. The germline V and J ends were trimmed by 8 bases and 1 base, with 14 bases remaining between them. This chain's CDR3 is CASRRQLGNTEAFF. Here the CDR3 DNA reads TGTGCCAGCCGAAGACAGCTGGGGAACACTGAAGCTTTCTTT.

This clone showed up just a few times. The junction shows a germline mismatch at one end, possibly a read error. The rearrangement links TRBV6-1 to TRBJ1-5; possible D gene TRBD1, 6 bases. This CDR3 has 14 amino acids. Per the germline V gene, CDR1 is MNHNS and CDR2 is SASEGT. The CDR3 sequence is CASSLTGQNQPQHF. Written as DNA, the CDR3 is TGTGCCAGCAGTCTTACAGGGCAGAATCAGCCCCAGCACTTT.

This clone was observed many times. The chain joins TRBV7-3 to TRBJ2-3; TRBD2 matches at 14 bases. In germline, CDR1 is SGHTA, CDR2 FQGTGA. There are 16 residues in the CDR3. With 5 bases clipped from V and 1 base from J, the junction kept 2 bases outside the gene matches. In DNA, the CDR3 is TGTGCCAGCAGCCGACTAGCGGGGGGGGGCACAGATACGCAGTATTTT. Protein sequence: CASSRLAGGGTDTQYF.

This clone is medium-sized. Other DNA variants within this sample encode the same CDR3. The rearrangement uses TRBV28 and TRBJ2-2; 8 bases line up with TRBD1. The length of the CDR3 is 15 residues. With 5 bases clipped from V and 6 bases from J, the junction kept 8 bases outside the gene matches. Germline V CDR1 and CDR2: MDHEN, SYDVKM. CDR3 nucleotide sequence: TGTGCCAGCAGTACACGGACAGGGTCGGCCGGGGAGCTGTTTTTT. Translation: CASSTRTGSAGELFF.

The rearrangement links TRBV5-1 to TRBJ1-1; no reliable D call. V gave up 4 bases and J gave up 5 bases, with 18 bases separating them. The CDR3 runs 15 residues. Germline lookup yields CDR1 SGHRS and CDR2 YFSETQ. Here the CDR3 DNA reads TGCGCCAGCAGCATGGATTATTCGGGCCAAACTGAAGCTTTCTTT. Its protein product is CASSMDYSGQTEAFF.

A remark on this clone: The junction departs from germline at one end; a sequencing error may be responsible. V usage is TRBV20-1 and J usage is TRBJ1-1; D not resolved. CDR1 and CDR2 (germline): DFQATT, SNEGSKA (reference sequence). The CDR3 spans 14 residues. CDR3 in DNA: TGCAGTGCTAGAGGGACGCAAGAGAACACTGAAGCCTTATTT. Translated: CSARGTQENTEALF.

The rearrangement links TRBV20-1 to TRBJ2-3, with 7 bases that match TRBD2. Germline values: CDR1 DFQATT, CDR2 SNEGSKA (reference sequence). Trimming took 4 bases from V and 3 from J; bases not matched to a gene: 7. This CDR3 region has 14 residues. The DNA of the CDR3 is TGCAGTGCTACTCGTTTAGCGGGTACAGATACGCAGTATTTT. Protein product: CSATRLAGTDTQYF.

In this sample, this clone is medium-sized. This rearrangement joins TRBV15 to TRBJ2-1; D perhaps matches TRBD2 (6 bases). This CDR3 is 16 amino acids long. V gave up 5 bases and J gave up 0 bases, with 14 bases separating them. The germline CDR1 and CDR2 sequences are LNHNV and YYDKDF (reference sequence). CDR3 region: CATSRRDFFSYNEQFF. The CDR3 DNA is TGTGCCACCAGCCGCCGGGACTTTTTCTCCTACAATGAGCAGTTCTTC.

Comments on this clone: One end of the junction does not line up with germline, which may come from a read error. The V gene is TRBV28, the J gene TRBJ2-6; D not resolved. The CDR3 has 15 residues. Per the germline V gene, CDR1 is MDHEN and CDR2 is SYDVKM. The CDR3 DNA follows: TGTGCCAGCAGTCTCAGGTCCTCTGGGTCCAACGTCCTGACTTTC. It codes for CASSLRSSGSNVLTF.

The rearrangement links TRBV28 to TRBJ2-2; 7 positions match TRBD1. The germline CDR1 and CDR2 sequences are MDHEN and SYDVKM. Trimming cost V 7 bases and J 7 bases; bases outside gene matches: 9. The CDR3 has 14 residues. The CDR3 loop reads CASNQQGYHGELFF. In DNA form, the CDR3 reads TGTGCCAGCAACCAACAGGGGTACCACGGGGAGCTGTTTTTT. Full variable domain (outside the CDR3, taken from reference TRBV28 and TRBJ2-2): DVKVTQSSRYLVKRTGEKVFLECVQDMDHENMFWYRQDPGLGLRLIYFSYDVKMKEKGDIPEGYSVSREKKERFSLILESASTNQTSMYLCASNQQGYHGELFFGEGSRLTVL.

J is TRBJ2-1 and V is TRBV6-2 or TRBV6-3, with D possibly being TRBD1 (6 bases). Germline values: CDR1 MNHEY, CDR2 SVGEGT. Between the trimmed V and J ends, which lost 5 bases and 8 bases, there was a span of 10 bases. This CDR3 contains 12 residues. The CDR3 DNA reads as TGTGCCAGCAGTCAGGGACACTATGAGCAGTTCTTC. Amino acids: CASSQGHYEQFF.

A note on this clone: A read error may explain this, as a much larger clone is one base away. The gene calls are TRBV6-2 or TRBV6-3 and TRBJ2-6, with TRBD1 matching 12 bases. The CDR3 covers 20 residues. Germline CDR1 is MNHEY and CDR2 is SVGEGT. V was clipped by 10 bases and J by 0 bases; unmatched bases: 16. The chain's CDR3 is CATLLGDRGLPSSGANVLTF. For the CDR3, the DNA is TGTGCCACACTCCTCGGGGACAGGGGGCTGCCGAGCTCTGGGGCCAACGTCCTGACTTTC.